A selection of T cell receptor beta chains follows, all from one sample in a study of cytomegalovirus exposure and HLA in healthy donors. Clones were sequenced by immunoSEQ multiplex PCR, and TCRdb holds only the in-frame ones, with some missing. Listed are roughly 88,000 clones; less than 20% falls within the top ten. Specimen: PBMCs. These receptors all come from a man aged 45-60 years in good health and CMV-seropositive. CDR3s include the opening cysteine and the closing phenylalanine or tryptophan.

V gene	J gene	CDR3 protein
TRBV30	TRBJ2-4	CAWSPRLVIGDIQYF
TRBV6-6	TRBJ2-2	CANRRTATGELFF
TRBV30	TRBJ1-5	CAWSGLSDQPQHF
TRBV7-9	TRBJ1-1	CASSPRTGMNTEAFF
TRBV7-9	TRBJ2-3	CASSSRTSGRPGADTQYF
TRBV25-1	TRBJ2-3	CASRIAQTDTQYF
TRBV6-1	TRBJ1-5	CASRERDRGNQPQHF
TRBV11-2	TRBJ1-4	CASRRNRGQVLFF
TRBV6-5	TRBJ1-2	CASSYDGTTPAYGYTF
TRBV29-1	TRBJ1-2	CSVEGQGGKGGYTF
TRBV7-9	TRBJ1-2	CASSLGRIAGYTF
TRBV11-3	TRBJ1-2	CASSLNGDRGGYTF
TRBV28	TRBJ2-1	CASSSLAGSYNEQFF
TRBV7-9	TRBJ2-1	CASSLASTGYNEQFF
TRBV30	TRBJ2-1	CAWRPASGGAYNEQFF
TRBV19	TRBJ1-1	CASRDTWNTEAFF
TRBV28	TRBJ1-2	CASSLFRGRGYTF
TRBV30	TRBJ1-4	CAWRDRRQEKLFF
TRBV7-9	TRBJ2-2	CASSLGQGYTGELFF
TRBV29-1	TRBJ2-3	CSVEIWGEYDTQYF
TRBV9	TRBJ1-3	CASSVTGSPSGNTIYF
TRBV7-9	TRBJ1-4	CASSPRLQGFNEKLFF
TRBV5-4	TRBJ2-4	CASSPRGGDIQYF
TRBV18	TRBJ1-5	CASSYSNQPQHF
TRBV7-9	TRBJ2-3	CASSFAGGGDTQYF
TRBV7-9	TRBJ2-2	CASSFTGTGWAGELFF
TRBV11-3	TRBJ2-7	CASSRTGGFHEQYF
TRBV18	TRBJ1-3	CASSPPVRGAWSTIYF
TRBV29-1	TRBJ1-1	CSPRVGTNTEAFF
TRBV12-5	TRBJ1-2	CASGLVEGRLEYGYTF
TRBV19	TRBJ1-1	CASSIHRGEAFF
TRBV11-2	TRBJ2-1	CASTNNVGGENEQFF
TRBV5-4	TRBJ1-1	CASSPRLGNTEAFF
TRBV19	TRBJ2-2	CASSIDLLAGVTGELFF
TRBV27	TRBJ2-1	CASSSPYRNEQFF
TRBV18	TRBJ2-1	CASSPSGTSGRAGVEQFF
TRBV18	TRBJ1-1	CASSLRTENTEAFF
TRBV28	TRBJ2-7	CASSGGTALSYEQYF
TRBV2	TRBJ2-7	CASRQGSPSYEQYF
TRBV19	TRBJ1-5	CASSIGQGWQPQHF
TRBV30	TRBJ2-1	CAWSDQLAGTYNEQFF
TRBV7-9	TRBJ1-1	CASSGGVTEAFF
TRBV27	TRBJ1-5	CASSPLVNQPQHF
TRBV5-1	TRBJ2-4	CASSLVTSGENIQYF
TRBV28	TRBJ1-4	CASSTGSTNEKLFF
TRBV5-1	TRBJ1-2	CASGQGASGYTF
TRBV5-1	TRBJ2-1	CASSLGVRGNEQFF
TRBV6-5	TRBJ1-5	CASQPNSYQPQHF
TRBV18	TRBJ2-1	CASSPNNINYNEQFF
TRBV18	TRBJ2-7	CASSPGTGPYEQYF
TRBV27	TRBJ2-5	CASRRGTGRETQYF
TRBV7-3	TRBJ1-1	CASSSGVGGTEAFF